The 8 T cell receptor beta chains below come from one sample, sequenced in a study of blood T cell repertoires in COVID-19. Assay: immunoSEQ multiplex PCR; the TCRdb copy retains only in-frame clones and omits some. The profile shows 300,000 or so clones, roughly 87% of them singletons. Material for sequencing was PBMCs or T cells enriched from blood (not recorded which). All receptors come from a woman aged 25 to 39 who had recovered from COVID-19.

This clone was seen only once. The CDR3 DNA sequence: TGCGCCAGCAGCCGGGCTAGCGGGGAAAGCTCCTACGAGCAGTACTTC. Residues: CASSRASGESSYEQYF. The V call is TRBV4-1, the J call TRBJ2-7, with 9 bases that match TRBD2. Germline CDR1 and CDR2: MGHRA and YSYEKL. The CDR3 has 16 amino acids. With 4 bases clipped from V and 0 bases from J, the junction kept 7 bases outside the gene matches.

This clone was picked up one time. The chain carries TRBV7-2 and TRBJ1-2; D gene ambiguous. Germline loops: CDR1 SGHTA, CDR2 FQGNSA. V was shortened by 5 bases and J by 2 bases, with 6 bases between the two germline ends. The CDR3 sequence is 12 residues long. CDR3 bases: TGTGCCAGCAGCCTAATAAACTATGGCTACACCTTC. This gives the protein CASSLINYGYTF.

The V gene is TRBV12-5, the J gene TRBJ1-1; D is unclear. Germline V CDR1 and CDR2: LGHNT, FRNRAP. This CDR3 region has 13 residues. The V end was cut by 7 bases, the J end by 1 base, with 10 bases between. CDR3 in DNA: TGTGCTAGTGCGGTTTCGAGGAACACTGAAGCTTTCTTT. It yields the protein CASAVSRNTEAFF. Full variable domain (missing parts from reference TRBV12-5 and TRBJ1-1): DARVTQTPRHKVTEMGQEVTMRCQPILGHNTVFWYRQTMMQGLELLAYFRNRAPLDDSGMPKDRFSAEMPDATLATLKIQPSEPRDSAVYFCASAVSRNTEAFFGQGTRLTVV.

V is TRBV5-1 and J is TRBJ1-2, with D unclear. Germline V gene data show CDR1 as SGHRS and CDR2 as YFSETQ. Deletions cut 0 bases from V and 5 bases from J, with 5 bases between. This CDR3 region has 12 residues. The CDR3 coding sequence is TGCGCCAGCAGCTTGGACCGGTATGGCTACACCTTC. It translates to CASSLDRYGYTF.

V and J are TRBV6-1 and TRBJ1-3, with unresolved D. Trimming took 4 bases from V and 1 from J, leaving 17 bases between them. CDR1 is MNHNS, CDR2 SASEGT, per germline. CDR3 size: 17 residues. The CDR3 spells CASSVKPSGISGNTIYF. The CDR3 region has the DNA TGTGCCAGCAGTGTAAAACCCTCAGGAATATCTGGAAACACCATATATTTT.

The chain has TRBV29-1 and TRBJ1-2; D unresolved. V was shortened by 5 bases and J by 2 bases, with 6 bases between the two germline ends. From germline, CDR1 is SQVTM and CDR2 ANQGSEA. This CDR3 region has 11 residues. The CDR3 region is CSVSENYGYTF. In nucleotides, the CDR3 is TGCAGCGTTTCCGAGAACTATGGCTACACCTTC.

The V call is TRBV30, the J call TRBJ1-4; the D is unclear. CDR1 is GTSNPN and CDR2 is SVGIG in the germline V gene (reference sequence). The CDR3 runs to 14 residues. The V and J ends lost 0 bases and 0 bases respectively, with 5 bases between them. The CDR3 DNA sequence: TGTGCCTGGAGTGTACAAACAACTAATGAAAAACTGTTTTTT. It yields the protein CAWSVQTTNEKLFF.

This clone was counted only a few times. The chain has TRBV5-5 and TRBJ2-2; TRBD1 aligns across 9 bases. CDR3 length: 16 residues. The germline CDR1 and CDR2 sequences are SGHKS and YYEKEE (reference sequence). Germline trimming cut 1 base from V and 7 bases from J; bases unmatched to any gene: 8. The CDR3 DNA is TGTGCCAGCAGCTTGAGGGACAGGGATTACAGCGGGGAGCTGTTTTTT. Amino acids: CASSLRDRDYSGELFF.